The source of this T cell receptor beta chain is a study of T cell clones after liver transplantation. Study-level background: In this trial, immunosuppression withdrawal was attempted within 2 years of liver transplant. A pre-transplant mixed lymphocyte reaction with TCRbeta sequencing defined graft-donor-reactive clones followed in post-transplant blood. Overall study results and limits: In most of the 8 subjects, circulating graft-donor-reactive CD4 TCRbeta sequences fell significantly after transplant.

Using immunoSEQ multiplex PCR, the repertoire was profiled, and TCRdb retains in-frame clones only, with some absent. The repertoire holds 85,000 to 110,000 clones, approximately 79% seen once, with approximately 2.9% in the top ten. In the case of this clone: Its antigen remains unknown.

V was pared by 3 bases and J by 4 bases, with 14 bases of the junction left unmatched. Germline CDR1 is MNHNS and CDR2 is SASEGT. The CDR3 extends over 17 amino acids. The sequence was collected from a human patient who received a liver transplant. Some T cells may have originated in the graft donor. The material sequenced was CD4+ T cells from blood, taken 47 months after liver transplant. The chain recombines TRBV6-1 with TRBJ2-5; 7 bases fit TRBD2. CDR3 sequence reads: CASSDVSGGSWGETQYF. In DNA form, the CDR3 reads TGTGCCAGCAGTGACGTTTCGGGCGGGAGTTGGGGAGAGACCCAGTACTTC.